Following are 27 T cell receptor beta chains from one sample sequenced in a study of shared clonotypes between healthy human individuals. Profiled with immunoSEQ multiplex PCR; TCRdb holds only in-frame clones, not every one. This table has approximately 1.5 million clones, approximately 98.5% appearing once. The sequencing sample was made of naive CD4+ T cells sorted from blood. Sample subset: CD45RA+ positively selected. These receptors originate from a man between 25 and 39 years old in good health.

This clone has just one count. V is TRBV11-2 and J is TRBJ2-1; 7 positions match TRBD2. The CDR3 is made up of 13 amino acids. V dropped 1 base and J dropped 10; count of bases not matched to a gene: 4. Germline V CDR1 and CDR2: SGHAT, FQNNGV. CDR3: CASSLGEGSEQFF. The CDR3, as DNA: TGTGCCAGCAGCTTAGGGGAGGGGAGCGAGCAGTTCTTC.

The V and J genes are TRBV5-4 and TRBJ2-5; TRBD1 aligns across 11 bases. The J segment lost 5 bases and the V segment lost 5 bases, leaving 8 bases of the junction unmatched. The CDR3 extends over 15 amino acids. Germline loops: CDR1 SGHNT, CDR2 YYREEE (reference sequence). The CDR3 loop reads CASSSGQGARETQYF. CDR3 sequence (DNA): TGTGCCAGCAGTTCAGGACAGGGGGCTCGGGAGACCCAGTACTTC.

The J gene is TRBJ2-1, the V gene TRBV4-1; TRBD1 might be the D (6 bases). Germline V gene lookup returns CDR1 MGHRA and CDR2 YSYEKL. This CDR3 is 15 amino acids long. Trimming took 3 bases from V and 12 from J, leaving 21 bases between them. CDR3 nucleotides: TGCGCCAGCAGCCAGCCCGGACAGTTTCTATCTGTGCAGTTCTTC. This sequence encodes CASSQPGQFLSVQFF.

This chain links TRBV10-3 with TRBJ1-2; D unclear. Per germline, CDR1 ENHRY and CDR2 SYGVKD. Between the trimmed V and J ends, which lost 8 bases and 1 base, there was a span of 20 bases. This CDR3 has 16 amino acids. DNA for the CDR3: TGTGCCATCGCAGACTGGGGAATGAGCGTTAACTATGGCTACACCTTC. Amino acid sequence: CAIADWGMSVNYGYTF.

This clone showed up just once. The chain employs TRBV7-9 and TRBJ2-7; TRBD2 is a possible D gene (5 bases). CDR1 is SEHNR and CDR2 is FQNEAQ in the germline V gene (reference sequence). V was shortened by 7 bases and J by 0 bases, with 13 bases between the two germline ends. This CDR3 has 14 amino acids. The CDR3 reads CASTREWNSYEQYF. The DNA for the CDR3 is TGTGCCAGCACGAGGGAATGGAACTCCTACGAGCAGTACTTC.

The chain combines TRBV18 with TRBJ2-2; perhaps TRBD1 as D (6 bases). Trimming removed 5 bases from V and 13 bases from J, with 17 bases in between. The CDR3 covers 13 residues. The germline gives CDR1 KGHSH, CDR2 LQKENI. In nucleotides, the CDR3 is TGTGCCAGCTCAAGAACAGGGTTGAGCGGGCTGTTTTTT. It specifies CASSRTGLSGLFF.

The chain combines TRBV11-2 with TRBJ2-2; D is undetermined. The CDR3 length is 12 residues. Germline V gene sequence: CDR1 SGHAT, CDR2 FQNNGV. The V end lost 2 bases, the J end lost 6 bases, and 4 bases lay between the germline ends. DNA for the CDR3: TGTGCCAGCAGCTTAACAGCCGGGGAGCTGTTTTTT. Protein: CASSLTAGELFF.

DNA of the CDR3: TGTGCCTGGGCCGTTCCCAGGGGGGGACTCATGAACACTGAAGCTTTCTTT. Its translation: CAWAVPRGGLMNTEAFF. The V call is TRBV30, the J call TRBJ1-1, with 7 bases aligning to TRBD1. After removal of 5 bases from V and 0 bases from J, the junction contained 15 bases not matched to a gene. The CDR3 runs 17 residues. Looked up from germline, CDR1 is GTSNPN and CDR2 is SVGIG (reference sequence).

CDR3 residues: CASKTSGSSYEQYF. For the CDR3, the DNA is TGCGCCAGCAAGACTAGCGGGAGCTCCTACGAGCAGTACTTC. The V gene is TRBV5-1, the J gene TRBJ2-7, with 12 bases matching TRBD2. Germline V gives CDR1 SGHRS, CDR2 YFSETQ. This CDR3 has 14 amino acids. V lost 6 bases, J lost 0 bases, and 1 base stayed unmatched.

The chain's CDR3 is CASSFGTGNQPQHF. DNA for the CDR3: TGTGCCAGCAGTTTCGGGACGGGCAATCAGCCCCAGCATTTT. The chain links TRBV9 to TRBJ1-5, with D possibly being TRBD1 (5 bases). V was shortened by 5 bases and J by 2 bases, with 11 bases between the two germline ends. The CDR3 is 14 residues long. Germline-derived CDR1 and CDR2 are SGDLS and YYNGEE.

The chain recombines TRBV18 with TRBJ2-3; tentative D call: TRBD2 (5 bases). Per the germline V gene, CDR1 is KGHSH and CDR2 is LQKENI. The CDR3 runs to 16 residues. V dropped 2 bases and J dropped 2 bases, with 14 bases sitting between them. The CDR3 spells CASSPRTSTYTDTQYF. The DNA for the CDR3 is TGTGCCAGCTCACCAAGGACTTCCACCTACACAGATACGCAGTATTTT.

CDR3 region: CASSARDSGPEQFF. CDR3 bases: TGTGCCAGCAGCGCCCGGGACTCGGGGCCTGAGCAGTTCTTC. The chain couples TRBV9 to TRBJ2-1; a possible D gene is TRBD2 (6 bases). Trimming stripped 3 bases from V and 9 bases from J, with 16 bases between. Germline V CDR1 and CDR2: SGDLS, YYNGEE. The CDR3 sequence is 14 residues long.

The V and J genes are TRBV18 and TRBJ1-1, with 8 bases matching TRBD1. From germline, CDR1 is KGHSH and CDR2 LQKENI. The trim removed 6 bases at V and 11 bases at J, leaving 8 bases unmatched. CDR3 length: 12 amino acids. The CDR3 nucleotides read TGTGCCAGCTCGTCGGACAGGGAGAAGGCTTTCTTT. It is translated as CASSSDREKAFF. Using reference TRBV18 and TRBJ1-1 for the parts outside the CDR3, the full variable domain is NAGVMQNPRHLVRRRGQEARLRCSPMKGHSHVYWYRQLPEEGLKFMVYLQKENIIDESGMPKERFSAEFPKEGPSILRIQQVVRGDSAAYFCASSSDREKAFFGQGTRLTVV.

The chain links TRBV27 to TRBJ2-7, with 7 bases lining up with TRBD1. The CDR3 has 14 residues. The germline V gene encodes CDR1 MNHEY and CDR2 SMNVEV (reference sequence). The ends lost 6 bases at V and 0 bases at J; junction bases unmatched: 5. The CDR3 is CASSSGTDSYEQYF. The CDR3 DNA follows: TGTGCCAGCAGCTCCGGGACAGACTCCTACGAGCAGTACTTC.

This chain connects TRBV6-5 to TRBJ2-2, with TRBD1 identical over 9 bases. V shed 5 bases, J shed 5 bases, and the junction held 6 bases outside the gene matches. The CDR3 has 15 residues. Germline lookup yields CDR1 MNHEY and CDR2 SVGAGI. CDR3 residues: CASSKQGAVTGELFF. DNA of the CDR3: TGTGCCAGCAGTAAACAGGGGGCGGTGACCGGGGAGCTGTTTTTT.

The count of this clone is one. The sample holds other DNA sequences that translate to the same CDR3. The CDR3 reads CASSPGTDYGYTF. The CDR3 coding sequence is TGTGCCAGCTCACCCGGGACGGACTATGGCTACACCTTC. This chain connects TRBV18 to TRBJ1-2; possible D gene TRBD1, 5 bases. Trimming took 3 bases from V and 3 from J, leaving 8 bases between them. There are 13 residues in the CDR3. CDR1 and CDR2 (germline): KGHSH, LQKENI.

The CDR3 sequence: CASSLRGREYNEQFF. CDR3 nucleotide sequence: TGTGCCAGCAGCCTCCGGGGACGAGAATACAATGAGCAGTTCTTC. J is TRBJ2-1 and V is TRBV7-6; TRBD1 or TRBD2 may be the D gene (5 bases each). The germline V and J ends were trimmed by 5 bases and 4 bases, with 15 bases remaining between them. This CDR3 has 15 amino acids. The germline V gene has CDR1 SGHVS and CDR2 FNYEAQ.

This sequence joins TRBV18 and TRBJ1-3, with no clear D. The V end was cut by 6 bases, the J end by 0 bases, with 21 bases between. This CDR3 spans 18 amino acids. Germline CDR1 is KGHSH and CDR2 is LQKENI. The CDR3 sequence: CASSPTSSGFSSGNTIYF. The CDR3 DNA sequence: TGTGCCAGCTCCCCCACCTCATCGGGATTCAGCTCTGGAAACACCATATATTTT.

This chain links TRBV19 with TRBJ1-5; unclear D gene. Trimming removed 5 bases at V and 1 base at J, with 9 bases between. The CDR3 is 14 amino acids. Per the germline V gene, CDR1 is LNHDA and CDR2 is SQIVND (reference sequence). CDR3 residues: CASSPASSNQPQHF. In nucleotides, the CDR3 is TGTGCCAGTAGTCCCGCATCGAGCAATCAGCCCCAGCATTTT.

This chain connects TRBV28 to TRBJ1-2, with TRBD1 as a possible D gene (6 bases). Trimming shortened V by 5 bases and J by 10 bases, and 17 bases separated the two germline ends. The CDR3 loop spans 13 amino acids. Per germline, CDR1 MDHEN and CDR2 SYDVKM. Here the CDR3 DNA reads TGTGCCAGCAGTATTACAGGGCCCGAAACCTACACCTTC. Its protein is CASSITGPETYTF.

Comments on this clone: Other nucleotide sequences in the sample specify the same CDR3. The V call is TRBV19, the J call TRBJ1-1; no firm D call. Trimming shortened V by 3 bases and J by 1 base, and 6 bases separated the two germline ends. Germline CDR1 and CDR2: LNHDA and SQIVND (reference sequence). CDR3 length: 13 amino acids. The CDR3 sequence: CASSIKRNTEAFF. The CDR3 DNA sequence: TGTGCCAGTAGTATTAAGAGGAACACTGAAGCTTTCTTT.

The chain carries TRBV18 and TRBJ2-1, with D hard to call. The CDR3 totals 14 residues. With 6 bases removed from V and 9 bases from J, the gap between germline ends came to 18 bases. The V gene's germline CDR1 is KGHSH and CDR2 LQKENI. CDR3 in amino acids: CASSTAARLGEQFF. The CDR3 DNA follows: TGTGCCAGCTCGACGGCAGCCCGACTGGGTGAGCAGTTCTTC.

The chain links TRBV2 to TRBJ1-5; a possible D gene is TRBD1 (5 bases). The germline gives CDR1 SNHLY, CDR2 FYNNEI. With 6 bases removed from V and 1 base from J, the gap between germline ends came to 19 bases. The CDR3 loop spans 17 amino acids. The DNA for the CDR3 is TGTGCCAGCAGCCCTGGGGCAGCCGCAGGGAGCAATCAGCCCCAGCATTTT. This codes for CASSPGAAAGSNQPQHF. The whole variable domain, remainder taken from reference TRBV2 and TRBJ1-5, is EPEVTQTPSHQVTQMGQEVILRCVPISNHLYFYWYRQILGQKVEFLVSFYNNEISEKSEIFDDQFSVERPDGSNFTLKIRSTKLEDSAMYFCASSPGAAAGSNQPQHFGDGTRLSIL.

V gene TRBV13 combines with J gene TRBJ2-3; TRBD2 agrees at 10 bases. Germline loops: CDR1 PRHDT, CDR2 FYEKMQ (reference sequence). CDR3 length equals 16 residues. With 2 bases clipped from V and 4 bases from J, the junction kept 6 bases outside the gene matches. The CDR3: CASSLLSGRAPDTQYF. In DNA form, the CDR3 reads TGTGCCAGCAGCTTATTGAGCGGGAGGGCCCCAGATACGCAGTATTTT.

The chain joins TRBV28 to TRBJ2-7; 9 bases are a match to TRBD1. This CDR3 spans 14 amino acids. Per the germline V gene, CDR1 is MDHEN and CDR2 is SYDVKM. The V segment lost 8 bases and the J segment 2 bases; nucleotides outside the gene matches: 7. The DNA of the CDR3 is TGTGCCAGCCATACTACAGGGGGCCCCTACGAGCAGTACTTC. It translates to CASHTTGGPYEQYF.

The J gene is TRBJ2-7, the V gene TRBV6-1; TRBD2 is a possible D gene (5 bases). Germline V CDR1 and CDR2: MNHNS, SASEGT. Trimming took 5 bases from V and 7 from J, leaving 12 bases between them. This CDR3 has 12 amino acids. CDR3 region: CASSPSPREQYF. The CDR3 DNA follows: TGTGCCAGCAGTCCTAGCCCGAGGGAGCAGTACTTC.

The chain has TRBV11-2 and TRBJ1-5, with 10 bases identical to TRBD1. In germline, CDR1 is SGHAT, CDR2 FQNNGV. With 4 bases clipped from V and 5 bases from J, the junction kept 2 bases outside the gene matches. This CDR3 is built from 14 residues. CDR3 sequence reads: CASSSGQGHQPQHF. The CDR3 DNA is TGTGCCAGCAGCTCGGGACAGGGGCATCAGCCCCAGCATTTT.